This T cell receptor beta chain came from a study of blood T cell repertoires in COVID-19. About the study: PBMCs, B-cell-depleted T cells, or T cells were the source of the cDNA or gDNA that made up the material.

The junction had 13 bases not matched to a gene; V was cut back by 4 bases and J by 5 bases. This CDR3 contains 17 residues. Germline CDR1 SGHDN, CDR2 FVKESK. Methods used by the authors: Estimation of nucleated cell counts was performed using reference gene primer amplification. The data were produced by immunoSEQ multiplex PCR, yet TCRdb's version contains in-frame clones alone and is incomplete. V and J calls and clone size are those listed in that table; D and trimming were worked out from the DNA. The data hold around 270,000 clones, with around 89% observed a single time. The rearrangement uses TRBV14 and TRBJ2-1; TRBD1 aligns across 8 bases. Sequencing was done on a sample of peripheral blood. The receptor was isolated from a man aged 35-49 years with acute or convalescent COVID-19. The CDR3 DNA reads TGTGCCAGCAGCCCCAAGAAGTCGAACAGGGGGGACAATGAGCAGTTCTTC. Translating it yields CASSPKKSNRGDNEQFF.